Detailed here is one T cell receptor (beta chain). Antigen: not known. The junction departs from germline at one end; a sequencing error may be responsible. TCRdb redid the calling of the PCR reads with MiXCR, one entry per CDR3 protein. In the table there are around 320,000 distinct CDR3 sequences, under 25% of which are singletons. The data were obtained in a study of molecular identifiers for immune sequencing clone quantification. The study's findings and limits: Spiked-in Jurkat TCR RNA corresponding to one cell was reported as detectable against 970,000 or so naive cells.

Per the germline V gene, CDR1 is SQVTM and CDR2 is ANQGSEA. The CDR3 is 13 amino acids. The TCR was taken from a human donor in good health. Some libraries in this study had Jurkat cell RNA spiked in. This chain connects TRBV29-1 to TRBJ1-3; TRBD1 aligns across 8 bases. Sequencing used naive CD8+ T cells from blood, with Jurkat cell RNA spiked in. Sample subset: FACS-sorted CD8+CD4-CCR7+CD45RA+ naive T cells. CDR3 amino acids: CSVRQGSGDTIYF. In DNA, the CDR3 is TGCAGCGTGCGACAGGGGTCTGGAGACACCATATATTTT.